The 29 T cell receptor beta chains below were found in one sample sequenced in a study of blood T cells in healthy people across ages. It was with a sample-barcoded 5' primer and a J-beta primer mix that a second PCR of about 6 to 12 cycles was run. One entry per CDR3 protein, called by TCRdb with MiXCR from the 5' RACE reads. The table lists about 570,000 distinct CDR3 sequences, 25% to 30% of them singletons. The sample taken for sequencing was blood. The receptor source for this set is a woman aged 70 to 79 in good health.

This clonotype was picked up a small number of times. The J gene is TRBJ1-1, the V gene TRBV5-1; D uncertain. Trimming removed 4 bases from V and 4 bases from J, with 11 bases in between. This CDR3 region has 13 residues. Germline CDR1 SGHRS, CDR2 YFSETQ. CDR3 in amino acids: CASSPDVGTEAFF. The CDR3, as DNA: TGCGCCAGCAGCCCCGATGTTGGCACTGAAGCTTTCTTT.

CDR3 protein: CASSPISGGLGDEQFF. The CDR3 nucleotides read TGTGCCAGCTCACCCATTAGCGGGGGCCTGGGTGATGAGCAGTTCTTC. This chain uses TRBV18 with TRBJ2-5; 9 bases line up with TRBD2. The DNA end is more similar to TRBJ2-1, so the J call may be wrong. CDR1 KGHSH and CDR2 LQKENI come from the germline V gene. This CDR3 has 16 amino acids.

The table lists this clonotype with a few counts. The chain employs TRBV7-2 and TRBJ2-1; possible D gene TRBD2, 5 bases. Between the trimmed V and J ends, which lost 5 bases and 6 bases, there was a span of 11 bases. Germline CDR1 is SGHTA and CDR2 is FQGNSA. This CDR3 spans 13 amino acids. CDR3 coding DNA: TGTGCCAGCAGCATTCTAGCTCGCAATGAGCAGTTCTTC. Protein sequence: CASSILARNEQFF. The full variable domain, with the rest looked up from reference TRBV7-2 and TRBJ2-1, is GAGVSQSPSNKVTEKGKDVELRCDPISGHTALYWYRQSLGQGLEFLIYFQGNSAPDKSGLPSDRFSAERTGGSVSTLTIQRTQQEDSAVYLCASSILARNEQFFGPGTRLTVL.

This clonotype was found a few times. The V call is TRBV6-5, the J call TRBJ1-4, with D possibly being TRBD1 (5 bases). Germline assignment: CDR1 MNHEY and CDR2 SVGAGI. The CDR3 is 14 residues long. Trimming cost V 6 bases and J 13 bases, with 21 bases left between them. CDR3 protein: CASRNLIKGGGLFF. The CDR3 DNA follows: TGTGCCAGCAGGAACCTTATCAAGGGCGGGGGACTGTTTTTT.

The CDR3 DNA reads as TGTGCCAGTAGTCTTGGGACAGGGTTCACCTCGACCTACGAGCAGTACTTC. Its translation: CASSLGTGFTSTYEQYF. V gene TRBV19 combines with J gene TRBJ2-7; TRBD1 aligns across 9 bases. The CDR3 is 17 residues long. J gave up 2 bases and V 5 bases, and 13 bases lay outside the gene matches. Germline V gives CDR1 LNHDA, CDR2 SQIVND (reference sequence).

The chain uses TRBV5-1 and TRBJ2-2, with a tentative D call TRBD2 (7 bases). V lost 0 bases to trimming and J lost 3 bases, with 15 bases between them. The CDR3 spans 17 residues. CDR1 SGHRS and CDR2 YFSETQ come from the germline V gene. This CDR3 is CASSLDFAGAHTGELFF. CDR3 DNA sequence: TGCGCCAGCAGCTTGGATTTCGCGGGGGCCCACACCGGGGAGCTGTTTTTT.

In nucleotides, the CDR3 is TGTGCCAGCAGCTCTCAGGGGGGGATTGAAGCTTTCTTT. It codes for CASSSQGGIEAFF. V and J are TRBV7-2 and TRBJ1-1; 7 nucleotides match TRBD1. The germline V gene encodes CDR1 SGHTA and CDR2 FQGNSA. The CDR3 has 13 residues. V trimming: 4 bases; J trimming: 7 bases; junction bases outside the gene matches: 6.

This chain joins TRBV2 and TRBJ1-3; D unresolved. CDR1 SNHLY and CDR2 FYNNEI come from the germline V gene. The V gene lost 6 bases and the J gene lost 4 bases, with 22 bases spanning the gap. The CDR3 covers 17 residues. This CDR3 reads CASRASTTKTRGNTIYF. DNA of the CDR3: TGTGCCAGCAGGGCGTCGACAACCAAAACGAGAGGAAACACCATATATTTT.

The chain joins TRBV6-6 to TRBJ2-1, with TRBD2 identical over 8 bases. V trimming: 1 base; J trimming: 0 bases; junction bases outside the gene matches: 5. Germline CDR1 is MNHNY and CDR2 is SVGAGI (reference sequence). This CDR3 region has 17 residues. In DNA, the CDR3 is TGTGCCAGCAGTTACTATCGGGGGGGACGCTCCTACAATGAGCAGTTCTTC. It codes for CASSYYRGGRSYNEQFF.

The chain links TRBV2 to TRBJ2-6; 10 bases map to TRBD1. Germline V CDR1 and CDR2: SNHLY, FYNNEI. CDR3 length: 18 amino acids. V lost 6 bases and J lost 1; bases outside the gene matches: 9. The CDR3 protein is CASRAPGQGSSGANVLTF. The CDR3 nucleotides are TGTGCCAGCAGGGCACCGGGACAGGGGAGTTCTGGGGCCAACGTCCTGACTTTC.

This clonotype appeared a few times. The gene calls are TRBV7-8 and TRBJ2-4; 11 bases align to TRBD1. This CDR3 is 16 amino acids long. V shed 4 bases, J shed 0 bases, and the junction held 2 bases outside the gene matches. CDR1 and CDR2 from the germline V gene are SGHVS and FQNEAQ. This chain's CDR3 is CASSWTGGTAKNIQYF. The CDR3, as DNA: TGTGCCAGCAGCTGGACAGGGGGCACAGCCAAAAACATTCAGTACTTC. Supplemented by reference TRBV7-8 and TRBJ2-4, the full variable domain reads GAGVSQSPRYKVAKRGQDVALRCDPISGHVSLFWYQQALGQGPEFLTYFQNEAQLDKSGLPSDRFFAERPEGSVSTLKIQRTQQEDSAVYLCASSWTGGTAKNIQYFGAGTRLSVL.

This clonotype was detected only a few times. This chain joins TRBV6-6 and TRBJ2-7, with 10 bases aligning to TRBD2. The CDR3 runs 15 residues. The V segment lost 4 bases and the J segment 4 bases; nucleotides outside the gene matches: 7. Germline assignment: CDR1 MNHNY and CDR2 SVGAGI (reference sequence). The CDR3 nucleotides read TGTGCCAGCAGTTCGGGACTAGCGACGGGTTACGAGCAGTACTTC. Translated, it gives CASSSGLATGYEQYF.

A few counts support this clonotype. The CDR3 bases are TGCAGTGCTAGATCGGACAGGGGTGATGAGCAGTTCTTC. It translates to CSARSDRGDEQFF. V gene TRBV20-1 combines with J gene TRBJ2-1; 9 bases line up with TRBD1. This CDR3 has 13 amino acids. The V and J ends lost 2 bases and 8 bases, in that order; junction bases with no gene match: 4. From germline, CDR1 is DFQATT and CDR2 SNEGSKA (reference sequence).

This clonotype was found many times. Here the CDR3 reads CASSHLHSGDLETQYF. For the CDR3, the DNA is TGTGCCAGCAGCCATCTTCATAGCGGGGACTTGGAAACCCAGTACTTC. This chain connects TRBV3-1 to TRBJ2-5, with 8 positions matching TRBD2. J lost 8 bases, V lost 3 bases, and 14 bases had no gene match. The CDR3 spans 16 residues. Looked up from germline, CDR1 is LGHDT and CDR2 is YNNKEL (reference sequence).

This clonotype has ten or more counts. This chain uses TRBV20-1 with TRBJ1-1; D ambiguous. Per the germline V gene, CDR1 is DFQATT and CDR2 is SNEGSKA (reference sequence). The CDR3 consists of 12 residues. Between the trimmed V and J ends, which lost 4 bases and 4 bases, there was a span of 10 bases. The CDR3 coding sequence is TGCAGTGCTATCGGGGAGGGCACTGAAGCTTTCTTT. Translated: CSAIGEGTEAFF.

The table lists this clonotype with a count of one. This chain joins TRBV11-2 and TRBJ2-5; D is unresolved. The tail of the sequence fits TRBJ2-1 better, so the J call may be wrong. This CDR3 is built from 16 residues. The germline V gene has CDR1 SGHAT and CDR2 FQNNGV. In DNA, the CDR3 is TGTGCCAGCAGCTTAGGAAATAATCAGGTAGGGTGGAAGCAGTTCTTC. It yields the protein CASSLGNNQVGWKQFF.

This clonotype occurred a few times. CDR3 amino acids: CASSPVGGRGTEAFF. DNA of the CDR3: TGTGCCAGCAGCCCAGTCGGGGGGCGCGGCACTGAAGCTTTCTTT. The chain carries TRBV9 and TRBJ1-1, with D maybe TRBD1 (6 bases). The CDR3 totals 15 residues. Germline CDR1 reads SGDLS; CDR2 reads YYNGEE. The V gene lost 4 bases and the J gene lost 4 bases, with 17 bases spanning the gap.

Only a few counts were recorded for this clonotype. The rearrangement joins TRBV20-1 to TRBJ2-3, with 11 bases fitting TRBD1. Trimming at V came to 3 bases and at J to 6 bases, leaving 5 bases not matched to a gene. Per the germline V gene, CDR1 is DFQATT and CDR2 is SNEGSKA (reference sequence). The CDR3 length is 14 residues. In DNA form, the CDR3 reads TGCAGTGCTAGTCGGACAGGGGGCGTTGATACGCAGTATTTT. It is translated as CSASRTGGVDTQYF.

CDR3 sequence reads: CSARDPGLANNEQFF. For the CDR3, the DNA is TGCAGTGCTAGAGATCCGGGACTAGCAAACAATGAGCAGTTCTTC. The chain employs TRBV20-1 and TRBJ2-1; TRBD2 matches at 9 bases. Germline trimming cut 0 bases from V and 5 bases from J; bases unmatched to any gene: 5. CDR1 is DFQATT and CDR2 is SNEGSKA in the germline V gene (reference sequence). This CDR3 is built from 15 residues.

The chain employs TRBV6-4 and TRBJ2-7; D gene unclear. The CDR3 consists of 15 residues. V gave up 4 bases and J gave up 0 bases, with 13 bases separating them. In germline, CDR1 is MRHNA, CDR2 SNTAGT. CDR3: CASSVSSQNSYEQYF. CDR3 in DNA: TGTGCCAGCAGTGTATCCTCACAGAACTCCTACGAGCAGTACTTC.

This clonotype was seen repeatedly, ten times or more. V and J are TRBV7-2 and TRBJ2-7, with D possibly called TRBD1 or TRBD2 (7 bases each). Trimming stripped 8 bases from V and 6 bases from J, with 23 bases between. CDR3 length: 15 amino acids. Germline values: CDR1 SGHTA, CDR2 FQGNSA. The CDR3 nucleotides are TGTGCCAGCTTAAGCTTGGGAGGGGGCGCGGGCGAGCAGTACTTC. It encodes CASLSLGGGAGEQYF.

The chain employs TRBV6-6 and TRBJ1-2; D is undetermined. This CDR3 spans 14 amino acids. The germline CDR1 and CDR2 sequences are MNHNY and SVGAGI (reference sequence). V was pared by 6 bases and J by 4 bases, with 15 bases between. The CDR3 region is CASRRSLSTYGYTF. The CDR3 nucleotides read TGTGCCAGCAGGAGGTCCCTAAGTACCTATGGCTACACCTTC.

This clonotype has a handful of counts. This chain links TRBV7-9 with TRBJ2-2; D possibly corresponds to TRBD1 (6 bases). CDR1 and CDR2 (germline): SEHNR, FQNEAQ (reference sequence). Between the trimmed V and J ends, which lost 6 bases and 2 bases, there was a span of 10 bases. The CDR3 sequence is 14 residues long. CDR3: CASRGAGNTGELFF. CDR3 bases: TGTGCCAGCAGGGGGGCAGGAAACACCGGGGAGCTGTTTTTT.

This clonotype was seen just once. V is TRBV20-1 and J is TRBJ2-7; TRBD2 agrees at 7 bases. J gave up 6 bases and V 6 bases, and 5 bases lay outside the gene matches. The CDR3 has 11 amino acids. CDR1 DFQATT and CDR2 SNEGSKA come from the germline V gene (reference sequence). The CDR3 loop is CSANGGGEQYF. The CDR3 nucleotides read TGCAGTGCCAATGGCGGGGGCGAGCAGTACTTC.

This chain connects TRBV29-1 to TRBJ1-2, with 7 bases that match TRBD1. The CDR3 totals 16 residues. Germline CDR1 and CDR2: SQVTM and ANQGSEA. The V segment lost 3 bases and the J segment 4 bases; nucleotides outside the gene matches: 14. CDR3 sequence: CSVDQGGTGVPYGYTF. The CDR3 DNA reads TGCAGCGTTGATCAAGGTGGAACAGGGGTGCCCTATGGCTACACCTTC.

The table lists this clonotype with a few counts. This chain uses TRBV10-2 with TRBJ1-5; D possibly corresponds to TRBD1 (6 bases). Germline V gene sequence: CDR1 WSHSY, CDR2 SAAADI. The CDR3 contains 13 residues. V was trimmed by 4 bases and J by 4 bases, leaving 8 bases between them. The chain's CDR3 is CASSGDKNQPQHF. The CDR3 region has the DNA TGCGCCAGCAGTGGGGACAAAAATCAGCCCCAGCATTTT.

The V and J genes are TRBV7-6 and TRBJ2-1; the D gene is possibly TRBD2 (6 bases). Germline V lookup: CDR1 SGHVS, CDR2 FNYEAQ. The CDR3 is 15 residues long. V lost 6 bases and J 8 bases, leaving 20 bases between the germline ends. The CDR3 nucleotides read TGTGCCAGCAGACCCTGGGGCGGGAACCCCCATGAGCAGTTCTTC. Amino acids: CASRPWGGNPHEQFF.

This clonotype turned up a few times. The rearrangement joins TRBV6-5 to TRBJ2-7; the D gene is possibly TRBD1 (6 bases). This CDR3 is 14 amino acids long. CDR1 and CDR2 from the germline V gene are MNHEY and SVGAGI. V gave up 7 bases and J gave up 1 base, with 14 bases separating them. The CDR3 coding sequence is TGTGCCAGCAAGGACAGTACCATTTCCTACGAGCAGTACTTC. Its translation is CASKDSTISYEQYF.

This clonotype has more than one count but fewer than ten. The chain uses TRBV5-5 and TRBJ2-4, with D tentatively TRBD2 (7 bases). V lost 4 bases and J lost 0, with 11 bases in between. This CDR3 spans 15 amino acids. The germline V gene encodes CDR1 SGHKS and CDR2 YYEKEE (reference sequence). The CDR3 region is CASSIGGAAKNIQYF. The CDR3, as DNA: TGTGCCAGCAGCATTGGGGGGGCAGCCAAAAACATTCAGTACTTC.